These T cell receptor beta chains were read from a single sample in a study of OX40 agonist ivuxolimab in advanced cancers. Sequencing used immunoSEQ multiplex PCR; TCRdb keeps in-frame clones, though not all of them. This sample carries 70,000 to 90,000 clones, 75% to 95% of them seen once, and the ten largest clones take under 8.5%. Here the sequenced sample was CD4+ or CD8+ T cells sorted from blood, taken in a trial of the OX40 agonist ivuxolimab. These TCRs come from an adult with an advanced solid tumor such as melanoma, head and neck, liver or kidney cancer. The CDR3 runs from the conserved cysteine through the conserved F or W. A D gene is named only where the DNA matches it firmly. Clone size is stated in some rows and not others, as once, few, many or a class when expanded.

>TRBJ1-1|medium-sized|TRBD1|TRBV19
CASSVDRVGTMNTEAFF
TGTGCCAGTAGTGTAGACAGGGTTGGAACGATGAACACTGAAGCTTTCTTT
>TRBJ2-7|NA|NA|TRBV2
CACMGGAQPTDSYEQYF
TGTGCCTGTATGGGGGGGGCCCAGCCCACCGACTCCTACGAGCAGTACTTC
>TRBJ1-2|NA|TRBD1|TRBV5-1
CASSLSSTQGEGTTF
TGCGCCAGCAGCTTGAGTTCAACACAGGGGGAAGGAACCACCTTC
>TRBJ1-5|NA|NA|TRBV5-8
CASRQISGRNYSNQPQHF
TGTGCCAGCAGGCAAATTAGTGGTCGGAACTATAGCAATCAGCCCCAGCATTTT
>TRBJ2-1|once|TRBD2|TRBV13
CASSLRLALGYNEQFF
TGTGCCAGCAGCTTAAGACTAGCGCTAGGCTACAATGAGCAGTTCTTC
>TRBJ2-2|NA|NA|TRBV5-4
CASGFRTNTGELFF
TGTGCCAGCGGTTTTAGGACTAACACCGGGGAGCTGTTTTTT
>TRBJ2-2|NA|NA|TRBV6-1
CASSDTGELFF
TGTGCCAGCAGTGACACCGGGGAGCTGTTTTTT
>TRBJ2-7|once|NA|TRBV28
CASSLAPDSPYEQYF
TGTGCCAGCAGTTTAGCCCCGGACAGCCCCTACGAGCAGTACTTC
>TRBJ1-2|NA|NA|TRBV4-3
CASSQGVESNYGYTF
TGCGCCAGCAGCCAAGGCGTGGAATCTAACTATGGCTACACCTTC
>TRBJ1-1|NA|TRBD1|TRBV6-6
CASSYGQGRSEAFF
TGTGCCAGCAGTTACGGACAGGGGAGGTCTGAAGCTTTCTTT
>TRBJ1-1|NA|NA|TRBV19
CASSLLGTEAFF
TGTGCCAGTAGTCTACTGGGAACCGAAGCTTTCTTT
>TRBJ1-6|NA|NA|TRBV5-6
CASSLGYRNSPLHF
TGTGCCAGCAGCTTGGGTTATCGCAATTCACCCCTCCACTTT
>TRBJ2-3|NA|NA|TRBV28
CASSLRPHGADTQYF
TGTGCCAGCAGTTTAAGGCCGCACGGGGCGGATACGCAGTATTTT
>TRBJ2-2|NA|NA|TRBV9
CASSVVQGTTGELFF
TGTGCCAGCAGCGTAGTTCAGGGGACGACCGGGGAGCTGTTTTTT
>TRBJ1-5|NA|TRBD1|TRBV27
CASSDRGTYSNQLQHF
TGTGCCAGCAGTGACAGGGGGACTTATAGCAATCAGCTCCAGCATTTT
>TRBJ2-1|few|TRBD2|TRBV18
CASSPGLAGYNEQFF
TGTGCCAGCTCACCCGGACTAGCGGGGTACAATGAGCAGTTCTTC
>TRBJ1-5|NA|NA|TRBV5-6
CASSNGPYQPQHF
TGTGCCAGCAGCAATGGACCTTATCAGCCCCAGCATTTT
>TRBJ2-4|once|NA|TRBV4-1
CASSQSLGVLSKNIQYF
TGCGCCAGCAGCCAAAGCTTGGGGGTTCTTTCCAAAAACATTCAGTACTTC
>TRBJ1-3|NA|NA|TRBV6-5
CASSYSPGLGGNTIYF
TGTGCCAGCAGTTACTCGCCGGGGCTGGGTGGAAACACCATATATTTT
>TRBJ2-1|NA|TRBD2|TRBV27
CASSSPLAGGPNLNEQFF
TGTGCCAGCAGTTCCCCTCTAGCGGGGGGGCCGAATTTAAATGAGCAGTTCTTC
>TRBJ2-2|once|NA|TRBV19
CASSIGPARDTGELFF
TGTGCCAGTAGTATAGGGCCGGCCCGAGACACCGGGGAGCTGTTTTTT
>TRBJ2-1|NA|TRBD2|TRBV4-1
CASSQTRYSGRGYNEQFF
TGCGCCAGCAGCCAGACGCGATACAGCGGGAGGGGATACAATGAGCAGTTCTTC